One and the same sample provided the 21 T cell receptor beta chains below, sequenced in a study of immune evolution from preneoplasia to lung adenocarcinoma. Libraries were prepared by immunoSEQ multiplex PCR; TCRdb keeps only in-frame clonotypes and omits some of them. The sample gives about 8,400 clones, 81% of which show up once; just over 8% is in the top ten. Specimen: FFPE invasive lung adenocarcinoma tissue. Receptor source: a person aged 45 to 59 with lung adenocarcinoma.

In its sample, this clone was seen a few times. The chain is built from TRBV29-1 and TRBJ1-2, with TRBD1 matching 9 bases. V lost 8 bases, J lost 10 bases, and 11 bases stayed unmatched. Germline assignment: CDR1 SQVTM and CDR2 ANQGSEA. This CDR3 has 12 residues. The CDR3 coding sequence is TGCAGCTCGGCAGGGACAGGGAATACCTACACCTTC. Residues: CSSAGTGNTYTF.

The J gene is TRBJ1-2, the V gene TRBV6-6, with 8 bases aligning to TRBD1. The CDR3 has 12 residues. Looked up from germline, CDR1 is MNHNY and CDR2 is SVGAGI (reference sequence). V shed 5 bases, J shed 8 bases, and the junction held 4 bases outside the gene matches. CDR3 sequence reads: CASSNGQGGYTF. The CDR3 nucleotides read TGTGCCAGCAGTAATGGACAGGGAGGCTACACCTTC.

In DNA form, the CDR3 reads TGTGCCAGCAGCTCCCCACACCGGACCTCCCCCTATGAGCAGTTCTTC. The encoded protein is CASSSPHRTSPYEQFF. The chain employs TRBV5-6 and TRBJ2-1, with D hard to call. CDR1 is SGHDT and CDR2 is YYEEEE in the germline V gene. V was trimmed by 3 bases and J by 8 bases, leaving 21 bases between them. This CDR3 is 16 amino acids long.

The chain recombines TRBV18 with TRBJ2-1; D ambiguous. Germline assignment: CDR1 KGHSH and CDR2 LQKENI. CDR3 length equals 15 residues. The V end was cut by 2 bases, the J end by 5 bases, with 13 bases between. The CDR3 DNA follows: TGTGCCAGCTCACCATTAACCCCCCCTCACAATGAGCAGTTCTTC. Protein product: CASSPLTPPHNEQFF.

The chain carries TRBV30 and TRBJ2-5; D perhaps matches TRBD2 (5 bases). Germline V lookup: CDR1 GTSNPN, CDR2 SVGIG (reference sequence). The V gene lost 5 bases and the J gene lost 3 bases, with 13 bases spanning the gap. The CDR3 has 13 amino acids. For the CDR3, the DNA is TGTGCCTGGGTAAGGCCCGGGAAAGAGACCCAGTACTTC. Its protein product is CAWVRPGKETQYF.

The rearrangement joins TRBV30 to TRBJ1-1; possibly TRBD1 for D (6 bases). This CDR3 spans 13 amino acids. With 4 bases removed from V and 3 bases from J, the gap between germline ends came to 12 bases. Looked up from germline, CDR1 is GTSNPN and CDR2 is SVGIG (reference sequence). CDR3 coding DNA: TGTGCCTGGAACACAGGGATCGACACTGAAGCTTTCTTT. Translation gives CAWNTGIDTEAFF.

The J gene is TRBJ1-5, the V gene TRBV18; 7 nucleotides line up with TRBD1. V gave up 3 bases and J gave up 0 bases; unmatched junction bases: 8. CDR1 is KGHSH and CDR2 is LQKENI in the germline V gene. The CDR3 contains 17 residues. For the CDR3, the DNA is TGTGCCAGCTCACCGCAGGGGGGCCTGGGTAGCAATCAGCCCCAGCATTTT. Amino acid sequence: CASSPQGGLGSNQPQHF.

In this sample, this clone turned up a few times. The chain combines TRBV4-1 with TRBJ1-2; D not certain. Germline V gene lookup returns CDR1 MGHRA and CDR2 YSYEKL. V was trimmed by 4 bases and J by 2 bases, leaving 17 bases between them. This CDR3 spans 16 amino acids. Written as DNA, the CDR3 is TGCGCCAGCAGCCGGAATAGTGGGGTAGACAACTATGGCTACACCTTC. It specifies CASSRNSGVDNYGYTF.

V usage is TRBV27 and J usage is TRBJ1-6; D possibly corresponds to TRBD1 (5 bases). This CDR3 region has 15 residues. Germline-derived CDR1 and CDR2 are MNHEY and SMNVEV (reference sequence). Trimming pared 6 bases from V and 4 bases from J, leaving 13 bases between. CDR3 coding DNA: TGTGCCAGCAGACGCAACGGGGGATATAATTCACCCCTCCACTTT. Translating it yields CASRRNGGYNSPLHF.

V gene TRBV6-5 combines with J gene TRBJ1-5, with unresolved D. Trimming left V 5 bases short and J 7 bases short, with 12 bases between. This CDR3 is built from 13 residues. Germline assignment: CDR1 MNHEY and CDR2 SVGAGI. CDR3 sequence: CASSTQIEQPQHF. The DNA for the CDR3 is TGTGCCAGCAGTACACAAATAGAGCAGCCCCAGCATTTT.

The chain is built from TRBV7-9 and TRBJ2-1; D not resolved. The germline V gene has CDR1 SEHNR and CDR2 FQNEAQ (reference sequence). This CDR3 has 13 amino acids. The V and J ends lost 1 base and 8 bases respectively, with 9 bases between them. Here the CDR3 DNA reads TGTGCCAGCAGCTTAGGCTCCAACGATGAGCAGTTCTTC. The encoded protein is CASSLGSNDEQFF.

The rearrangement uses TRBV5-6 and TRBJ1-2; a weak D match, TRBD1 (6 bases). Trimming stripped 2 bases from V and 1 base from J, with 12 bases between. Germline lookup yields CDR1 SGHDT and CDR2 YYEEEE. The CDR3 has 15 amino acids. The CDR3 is CASSFTDRINYGYTF. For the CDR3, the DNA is TGTGCCAGCAGCTTCACGGACAGAATTAACTATGGCTACACCTTC. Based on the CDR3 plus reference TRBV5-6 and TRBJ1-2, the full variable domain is DAGVTQSPTHLIKTRGQQVTLRCSPKSGHDTVSWYQQALGQGPQFIFQYYEEEERQRGNFPDRFSGHQFPNYSSELNVNALLLGDSALYLCASSFTDRINYGYTFGSGTRLTVV.

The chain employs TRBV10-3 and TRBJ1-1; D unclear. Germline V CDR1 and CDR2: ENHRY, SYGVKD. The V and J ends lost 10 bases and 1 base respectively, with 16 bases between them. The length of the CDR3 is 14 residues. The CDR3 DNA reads TGTGCCACGAGGTCTCAAAGTCGGAACACTGAAGCTTTCTTT. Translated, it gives CATRSQSRNTEAFF.

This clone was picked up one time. The CDR3 here is CAWSVRGVRGTDTQYF. The CDR3 region has the DNA TGTGCCTGGAGTGTACGTGGGGTGCGCGGCACAGATACGCAGTATTTT. The rearrangement links TRBV30 to TRBJ2-3, with D unclear. The CDR3 is 16 residues long. The ends were cut back, 0 bases at V and 1 base at J, with 14 bases in the middle. Germline lookup yields CDR1 GTSNPN and CDR2 SVGIG (reference sequence). Looking up the rest from reference TRBV30 and TRBJ2-3 gives the full variable domain: SQTIHQWPATLVQPVGSPLSLECTVEGTSNPNLYWYRQAAGRGLQLLFYSVGIGQISSEVPQNLSASRPQDRQFILSSKKLLLSDSGFYLCAWSVRGVRGTDTQYFGPGTRLTVL.

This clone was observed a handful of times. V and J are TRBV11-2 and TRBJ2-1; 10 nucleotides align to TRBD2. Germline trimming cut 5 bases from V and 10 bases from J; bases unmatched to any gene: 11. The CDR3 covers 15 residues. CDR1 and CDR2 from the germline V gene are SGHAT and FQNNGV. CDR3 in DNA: TGTGCCAGCAGCCTGCGACTAACTAGCGGGGCCGAGCAGTTCTTC. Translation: CASSLRLTSGAEQFF.

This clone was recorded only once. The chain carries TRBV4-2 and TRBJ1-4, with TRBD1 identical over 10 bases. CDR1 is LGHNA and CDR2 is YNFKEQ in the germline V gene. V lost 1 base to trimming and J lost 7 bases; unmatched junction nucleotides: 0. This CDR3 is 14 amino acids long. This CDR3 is CASSQGTGGEKLFF. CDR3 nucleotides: TGTGCCAGCAGCCAAGGGACAGGGGGTGAAAAACTGTTTTTT.

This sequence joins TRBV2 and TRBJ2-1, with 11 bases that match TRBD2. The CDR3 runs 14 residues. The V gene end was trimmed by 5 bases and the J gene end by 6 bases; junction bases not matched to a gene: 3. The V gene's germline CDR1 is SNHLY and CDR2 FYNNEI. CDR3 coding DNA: TGTGCCAGCAGTCTAACTAGCGGGGGCAATGAGCAGTTCTTC. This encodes CASSLTSGGNEQFF.

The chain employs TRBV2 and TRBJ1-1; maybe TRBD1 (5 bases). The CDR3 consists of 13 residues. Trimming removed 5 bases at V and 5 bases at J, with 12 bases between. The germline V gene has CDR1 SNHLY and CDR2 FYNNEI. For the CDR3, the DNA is TGTGCCAGCAGTTCTAGTAGGGGTACTGAAGCTTTCTTT. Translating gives CASSSSRGTEAFF.

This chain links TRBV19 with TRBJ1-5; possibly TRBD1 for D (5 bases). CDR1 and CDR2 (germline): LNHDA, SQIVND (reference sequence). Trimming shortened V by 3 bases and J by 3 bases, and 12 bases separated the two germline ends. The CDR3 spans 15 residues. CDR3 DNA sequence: TGTGCCAGTAGTATGGGGACGGTTATCAATCAGCCCCAGCATTTT. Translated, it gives CASSMGTVINQPQHF.

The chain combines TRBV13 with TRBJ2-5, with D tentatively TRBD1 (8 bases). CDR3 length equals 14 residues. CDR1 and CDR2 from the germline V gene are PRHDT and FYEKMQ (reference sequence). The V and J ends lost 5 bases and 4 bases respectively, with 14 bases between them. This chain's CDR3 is CASSLTGGVETQYF. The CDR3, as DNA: TGTGCCAGCAGCCTAACAGGGGGGGTAGAGACCCAGTACTTC.

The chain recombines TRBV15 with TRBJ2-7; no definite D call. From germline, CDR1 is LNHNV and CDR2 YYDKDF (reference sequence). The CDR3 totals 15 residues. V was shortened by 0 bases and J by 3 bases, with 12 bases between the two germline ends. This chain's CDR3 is CATSRESGQFYEQYF. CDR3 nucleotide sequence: TGTGCCACCAGCAGAGAATCAGGCCAGTTCTACGAGCAGTACTTC.